The T cell receptor beta chain under discussion was sequenced for a study of blood T cell repertoires in COVID-19. Overall study: COVID-19 samples from acute and convalescent phases originated in the United States, Italy and Spain. Sources were T cells, B-cell-depleted T cells, or PBMCs; the material itself was cDNA or gDNA.

Original analysis: By means of reference gene primer amplification, nucleated cell counts were estimated. Produced via immunoSEQ multiplex PCR; TCRdb's table is partial and in-frame only. The D gene and trimming were derived from the DNA, and the V and J assignments and clone size from that table. The table lists roughly 260,000 clones, about 87% of them singletons. This CDR3 comprises 14 residues. The V end was cut by 5 bases, the J end by 8 bases, with 13 bases between. Germline CDR1 reads MDHEN; CDR2 reads SYDVKM. The clonotype was recovered from a woman between 45 and 60 years old with acute or convalescent COVID-19. This rearrangement joins TRBV28 to TRBJ1-6, with D perhaps matching TRBD1 (5 bases). Sequenced material: peripheral blood. CDR3: CASSPPGGDSPLHF. CDR3 coding DNA: TGTGCCAGCAGTCCCCCAGGAGGGGATTCACCCCTCCACTTT.